A selection of T cell receptor beta chains follows, all from one sample in a study of cytomegalovirus exposure and HLA in healthy donors. The table came from immunoSEQ multiplex PCR; TCRdb's copy has only in-frame clones and leaves some out. The sample lists over 80,000 clones, roughly 80% seen once, with less than 4% in the top ten. Sequencing was carried out using PBMCs. The source of these receptors is a man aged 25 to 40 in good health and CMV-seropositive. The CDR3 runs from the conserved cysteine through the conserved F or W. Each record gives: V gene, clone size, D gene, J gene, CDR3 DNA, CDR3 protein. A D gene is named only where the DNA matches it firmly. Rows may omit the clone size; those that give it use once, few, many or a size class.

V gene: TRBV7-2
clone size: -
D gene: -
J gene: TRBJ2-7
CDR3 DNA: TGTGCCAGCAGCTCAGGTTACGGAACCTACGAGCAGTACTTC
CDR3 protein: CASSSGYGTYEQYF

V gene: TRBV10-2
clone size: -
D gene: -
J gene: TRBJ2-5
CDR3 DNA: TGCGCCAGCAGGAGGGCTCTTCAAGAGACCCAGTACTTC
CDR3 protein: CASRRALQETQYF

V gene: TRBV7-9
clone size: once
D gene: TRBD2
J gene: TRBJ2-1
CDR3 DNA: TGTGCCAGCAGCCCGGGACTAGCGGGTCTTCGGGAGCAGTTCTTC
CDR3 protein: CASSPGLAGLREQFF

V gene: TRBV18
clone size: -
D gene: -
J gene: TRBJ2-2
CDR3 DNA: TGTGCCAGCTCACCCCAGACAGGAGGAACCGGGGAGCTGTTTTTT
CDR3 protein: CASSPQTGGTGELFF

V gene: TRBV7-7
clone size: few
D gene: -
J gene: TRBJ2-2
CDR3 DNA: TGTGCCAGCAGCTCTTACGGGAGTCCAGGCGGGGAGCTGTTTTTT
CDR3 protein: CASSSYGSPGGELFF

V gene: TRBV18
clone size: -
D gene: -
J gene: TRBJ2-7
CDR3 DNA: TGTGCCAGCTCACCCAGCGAGTACACCTACGAGCAGTACTTC
CDR3 protein: CASSPSEYTYEQYF

V gene: TRBV5-6
clone size: few
D gene: TRBD1
J gene: TRBJ1-5
CDR3 DNA: TGTGCCAGCAGTTTGACGACAGGGGTTAATCAGCCCCAGCATTTT
CDR3 protein: CASSLTTGVNQPQHF

V gene: TRBV12-5
clone size: -
D gene: -
J gene: TRBJ2-7
CDR3 DNA: TGTGCTAGTGGTTTGGTAGTGGGAACCATAGAGGGCTCCTACGAGCAGTACTTC
CDR3 protein: CASGLVVGTIEGSYEQYF

V gene: TRBV28
clone size: -
D gene: -
J gene: TRBJ2-2
CDR3 DNA: TGTGCCAGCAGTTTCGGCGGGAACACCGGGGAGCTGTTTTTT
CDR3 protein: CASSFGGNTGELFF

V gene: TRBV6-5
clone size: -
D gene: TRBD2
J gene: TRBJ2-1
CDR3 DNA: TGTGCCAGCAGTTCCCCGGGAGGGAGGAATGAGCAGTTCTTC
CDR3 protein: CASSSPGGRNEQFF

V gene: TRBV25-1
clone size: -
D gene: TRBD2
J gene: TRBJ2-7
CDR3 DNA: TGTGCCAGCAGTGAGAGGACTAGCGGGACCTACGAGCAGTACTTC
CDR3 protein: CASSERTSGTYEQYF

V gene: TRBV9
clone size: -
D gene: TRBD1
J gene: TRBJ2-5
CDR3 DNA: TGTGCCAGCAGCGGAGGACAGGGGGCCGGGGAGACCCAGTACTTC
CDR3 protein: CASSGGQGAGETQYF

V gene: TRBV9
clone size: -
D gene: TRBD1
J gene: TRBJ2-7
CDR3 DNA: TGTGCCAGCAGCGTAGCAGCCGGGACAGGGGCCTACGAGCAGTACTTC
CDR3 protein: CASSVAAGTGAYEQYF

V gene: TRBV7-2
clone size: -
D gene: TRBD1
J gene: TRBJ2-2
CDR3 DNA: TGTGCCAGCAGCTTAGCGAGGGGGCCCGCCGGGGAGCTGTTTTTT
CDR3 protein: CASSLARGPAGELFF

V gene: TRBV5-4
clone size: -
D gene: -
J gene: TRBJ2-1
CDR3 DNA: TGTGCCAGCAGTTCCGACCTCTCGGGCTACAATGAGCAGTTCTTC
CDR3 protein: CASSSDLSGYNEQFF

V gene: TRBV7-2
clone size: -
D gene: -
J gene: TRBJ2-3
CDR3 DNA: TGTGCCAGCAGCCCAGAGGGGGGGGGTATTGATACGCAGTATTTT
CDR3 protein: CASSPEGGGIDTQYF

V gene: TRBV27
clone size: -
D gene: -
J gene: TRBJ2-2
CDR3 DNA: TGTGCCAGCAGTTCATACGGGGGGCACACCGGGGAGCTGTTTTTT
CDR3 protein: CASSSYGGHTGELFF

V gene: TRBV28
clone size: -
D gene: -
J gene: TRBJ1-3
CDR3 DNA: TGTGCCAGCAGTTTAACCACAGTTAAGACTGGAAACACCATATATTTT
CDR3 protein: CASSLTTVKTGNTIYF

V gene: TRBV5-8
clone size: -
D gene: -
J gene: TRBJ2-7
CDR3 DNA: TGTGCCAGCAGCTTGAACCCACCTACCGTGTTTAGCGAGCAGTACTTC
CDR3 protein: CASSLNPPTVFSEQYF

V gene: TRBV11-2
clone size: -
D gene: TRBD2
J gene: TRBJ2-5
CDR3 DNA: TGTGCCAGCAGCTTTCGGGACTACCGCGGTGGGACCCAGTACTTC
CDR3 protein: CASSFRDYRGGTQYF

V gene: TRBV7-9
clone size: -
D gene: TRBD2
J gene: TRBJ2-7
CDR3 DNA: TGTTCCAGCAGCTTAGAAGCGCGGGAGGGGGCCGAGCAGTACTTC
CDR3 protein: CSSSLEAREGAEQYF

V gene: TRBV30
clone size: -
D gene: -
J gene: TRBJ1-4
CDR3 DNA: TGTGCCTGGAAAGGAACCGAACTAATTAATGAAAAACTGTTTTTT
CDR3 protein: CAWKGTELINEKLFF

V gene: TRBV19
clone size: -
D gene: -
J gene: TRBJ2-2
CDR3 DNA: TGTGCCAGTAGTAACAGGCCGAACACCGGGGAGCTGTTTTTT
CDR3 protein: CASSNRPNTGELFF

V gene: TRBV4-3
clone size: -
D gene: TRBD1
J gene: TRBJ1-5
CDR3 DNA: TGCGCCAGCAGCCAAGCAGGGGGGCGACAGCCCCAGCATTTT
CDR3 protein: CASSQAGGRQPQHF

V gene: TRBV7-2
clone size: once
D gene: -
J gene: TRBJ1-3
CDR3 DNA: TGTGCCAGCAGCCTAGGGGGGGGACCGGGACGGACCATATATTTT
CDR3 protein: CASSLGGGPGRTIYF

V gene: TRBV28
clone size: -
D gene: -
J gene: TRBJ2-1
CDR3 DNA: TGTGCCAGCAGTATAGAGAATGAGCAGTTCTTC
CDR3 protein: CASSIENEQFF

V gene: TRBV6-5
clone size: once
D gene: -
J gene: TRBJ2-6
CDR3 DNA: TGTGCCAGCAGTTCCGACGGGAGCTCTGGGGCCAACGTCCTGACTTTC
CDR3 protein: CASSSDGSSGANVLTF

V gene: TRBV5-1
clone size: -
D gene: -
J gene: TRBJ1-2
CDR3 DNA: TGCGCCAGCAGCTTGTGTCAGGATTGTGGCTACACCTTC
CDR3 protein: CASSLCQDCGYTF

V gene: TRBV6-1
clone size: -
D gene: TRBD1
J gene: TRBJ1-1
CDR3 DNA: TGTGCCAGCAGTCCTTCAACCGGGACAGGGTTCGAAGCTTTCTTT
CDR3 protein: CASSPSTGTGFEAFF

V gene: TRBV7-2
clone size: -
D gene: -
J gene: TRBJ1-4
CDR3 DNA: TGTGCCAGCAGCCCCCCAACTGCAACTAATGAAAAACTGTTTTTT
CDR3 protein: CASSPPTATNEKLFF

V gene: TRBV11-2
clone size: -
D gene: -
J gene: TRBJ2-5
CDR3 DNA: TGTGCCAGCAGCTTAGTAACCGGGAGAGGGTGGACCCAGTACTTC
CDR3 protein: CASSLVTGRGWTQYF

V gene: TRBV28
clone size: -
D gene: -
J gene: TRBJ1-1
CDR3 DNA: TGTGCCAGCAGTTTACCGGCGGACACTGAAGCTTTCTTT
CDR3 protein: CASSLPADTEAFF

V gene: TRBV10-3
clone size: -
D gene: -
J gene: TRBJ1-5
CDR3 DNA: TGTGCCATCAGTGAGTCCCATAGCAATCAGCCCCAGCATTTT
CDR3 protein: CAISESHSNQPQHF

V gene: TRBV5-1
clone size: -
D gene: -
J gene: TRBJ1-5
CDR3 DNA: TGCGCCAGCAGTTTGTCGGGTCAATCAGGGGCCCAGCATTTT
CDR3 protein: CASSLSGQSGAQHF

V gene: TRBV21-1
clone size: -
D gene: -
J gene: TRBJ2-3
CDR3 DNA: TGTGCCAGCACCCCGACGGACACGGATACGCAGTATTTT
CDR3 protein: CASTPTDTDTQYF

V gene: TRBV5-1
clone size: once
D gene: TRBD1
J gene: TRBJ1-3
CDR3 DNA: TGCGCCAGCAGCACCGGACAGGGGCAGGGTGGAAACACCATATATTTT
CDR3 protein: CASSTGQGQGGNTIYF

V gene: TRBV28
clone size: few
D gene: TRBD2
J gene: TRBJ2-5
CDR3 DNA: TGTGCATACTCCGGGGGTAGCGGGAACCAAGAGACCCAGTACTTC
CDR3 protein: CAYSGGSGNQETQYF

V gene: TRBV13
clone size: -
D gene: -
J gene: TRBJ2-7
CDR3 DNA: TGTGCCAGCGGACTCCTCTACGAGCAGTACTTC
CDR3 protein: CASGLLYEQYF

V gene: TRBV29-1
clone size: -
D gene: TRBD2
J gene: TRBJ2-5
CDR3 DNA: TGCAGCGTTGTAGGCGCTAGCGGGAGTCTCCTATGGGAGACCCAGTACTTC
CDR3 protein: CSVVGASGSLLWETQYF

V gene: TRBV6-4
clone size: -
D gene: -
J gene: TRBJ2-1
CDR3 DNA: TGTGCCAGCAGTGAGGTGGTGAGTCTCAATGAGCAGTTCTTC
CDR3 protein: CASSEVVSLNEQFF

V gene: TRBV28
clone size: -
D gene: -
J gene: TRBJ2-6
CDR3 DNA: TGTGCCAGCAGTTTATCCCAAGACAGCTCTGGGGCCAACGTCCTGACTTTC
CDR3 protein: CASSLSQDSSGANVLTF